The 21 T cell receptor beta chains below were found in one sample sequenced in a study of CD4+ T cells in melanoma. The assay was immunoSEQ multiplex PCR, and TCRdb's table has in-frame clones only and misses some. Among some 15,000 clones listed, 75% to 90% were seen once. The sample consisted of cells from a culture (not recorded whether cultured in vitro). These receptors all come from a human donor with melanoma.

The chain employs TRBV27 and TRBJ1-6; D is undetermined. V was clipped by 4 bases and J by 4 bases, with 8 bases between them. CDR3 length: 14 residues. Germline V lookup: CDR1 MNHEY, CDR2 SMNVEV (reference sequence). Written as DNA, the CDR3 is TGTGCCAGCAGTTCTGAGGGTTATAATTCACCCCTCCACTTT. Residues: CASSSEGYNSPLHF.

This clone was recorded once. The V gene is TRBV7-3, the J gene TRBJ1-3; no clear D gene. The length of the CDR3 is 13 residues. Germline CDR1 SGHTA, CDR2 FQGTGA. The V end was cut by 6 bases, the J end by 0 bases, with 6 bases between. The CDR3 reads CASRESSGNTIYF. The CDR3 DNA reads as TGTGCCAGCAGAGAGAGCTCTGGAAACACCATATATTTT.

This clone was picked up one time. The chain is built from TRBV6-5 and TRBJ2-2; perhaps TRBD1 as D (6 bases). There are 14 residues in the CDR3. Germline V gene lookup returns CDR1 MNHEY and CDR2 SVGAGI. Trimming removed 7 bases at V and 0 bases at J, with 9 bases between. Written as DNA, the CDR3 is TGTGCCAGCACCACAGGGACGAACACCGGGGAGCTGTTTTTT. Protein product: CASTTGTNTGELFF.

The CDR3 here is CALQAGGTSWDEQFF. Written as DNA, the CDR3 is TGTGCCTTGCAAGCGGGGGGAACCTCTTGGGATGAGCAGTTCTTC. The rearrangement joins TRBV30 to TRBJ2-1, with 9 bases matching TRBD2. Germline CDR1 GTSNPN, CDR2 SVGIG (reference sequence). The CDR3 length is 15 residues. V shed 7 bases and J 8 bases; nucleotides not matched to a gene: 15.

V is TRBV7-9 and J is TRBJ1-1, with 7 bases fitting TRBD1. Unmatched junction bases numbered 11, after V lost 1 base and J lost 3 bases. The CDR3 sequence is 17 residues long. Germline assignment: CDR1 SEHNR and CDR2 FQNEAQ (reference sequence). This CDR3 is CASSLGRQGWGDTEAFF. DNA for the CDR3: TGTGCCAGCAGCTTAGGGAGACAGGGATGGGGAGACACTGAAGCTTTCTTT.

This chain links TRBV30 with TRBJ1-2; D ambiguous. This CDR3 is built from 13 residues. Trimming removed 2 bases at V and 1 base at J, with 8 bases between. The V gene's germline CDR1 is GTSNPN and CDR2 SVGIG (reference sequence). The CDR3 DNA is TGTGCCTGGAGTATGGGAATTAACTATGGCTACACCTTC. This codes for CAWSMGINYGYTF.

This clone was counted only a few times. The CDR3 reads CASVGRGQANSPLHF. CDR3 bases: TGTGCCAGCGTTGGCAGGGGCCAAGCTAATTCACCCCTCCACTTT. This chain connects TRBV7-8 to TRBJ1-6; D perhaps matches TRBD1 (6 bases). Germline loops: CDR1 SGHVS, CDR2 FQNEAQ. The CDR3 totals 15 residues. With 8 bases removed from V and 6 bases from J, the gap between germline ends came to 17 bases. Combining the CDR3 with reference TRBV7-8 and TRBJ1-6 gives the whole variable domain GAGVSQSPRYKVAKRGQDVALRCDPISGHVSLFWYQQALGQGPEFLTYFQNEAQLDKSGLPSDRFFAERPEGSVSTLKIQRTQQEDSAVYLCASVGRGQANSPLHFGNGTRLTVT.

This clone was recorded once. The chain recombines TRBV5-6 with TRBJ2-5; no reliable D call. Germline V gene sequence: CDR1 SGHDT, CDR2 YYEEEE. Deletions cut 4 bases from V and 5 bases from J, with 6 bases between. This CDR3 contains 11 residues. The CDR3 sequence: CASSIRETQYF. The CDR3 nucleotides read TGTGCCAGCAGCATCCGTGAGACCCAGTACTTC.

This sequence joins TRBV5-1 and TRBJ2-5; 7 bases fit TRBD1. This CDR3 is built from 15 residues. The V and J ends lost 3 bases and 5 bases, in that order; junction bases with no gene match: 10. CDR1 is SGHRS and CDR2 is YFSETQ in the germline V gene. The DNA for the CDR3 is TGCGCCAGCAGCTGGTCGACAGGGTATGAGGAGACCCAGTACTTC. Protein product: CASSWSTGYEETQYF.

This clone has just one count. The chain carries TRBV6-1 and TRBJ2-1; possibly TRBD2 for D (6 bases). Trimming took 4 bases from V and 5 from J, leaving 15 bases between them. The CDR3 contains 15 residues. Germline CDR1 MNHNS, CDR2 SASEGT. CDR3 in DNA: TGTGCCAGCAGTGCCGGGGGTAATAGACACAATGAGCAGTTCTTC. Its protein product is CASSAGGNRHNEQFF.

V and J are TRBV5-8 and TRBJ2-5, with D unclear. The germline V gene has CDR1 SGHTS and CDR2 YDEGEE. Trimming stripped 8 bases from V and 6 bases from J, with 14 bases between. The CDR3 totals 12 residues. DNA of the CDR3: TGTGCCAGTACCAAGGGTGTTCAGACCCAGTACTTC. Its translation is CASTKGVQTQYF.

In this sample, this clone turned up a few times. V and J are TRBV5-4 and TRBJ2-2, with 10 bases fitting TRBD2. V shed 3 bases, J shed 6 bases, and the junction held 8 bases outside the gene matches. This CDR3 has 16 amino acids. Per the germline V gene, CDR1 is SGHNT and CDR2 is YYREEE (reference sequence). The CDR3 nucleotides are TGTGCCAGCAGCTGGGCAGGAGCGGGGGGGCCCGGGGAGCTGTTTTTT. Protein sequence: CASSWAGAGGPGELFF.

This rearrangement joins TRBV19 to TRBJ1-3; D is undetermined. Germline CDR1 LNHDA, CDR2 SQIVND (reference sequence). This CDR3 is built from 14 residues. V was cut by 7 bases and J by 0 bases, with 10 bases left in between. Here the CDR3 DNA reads TGTGCCAGTAATAACAGATACTCTGGAAACACCATATATTTT. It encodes CASNNRYSGNTIYF.

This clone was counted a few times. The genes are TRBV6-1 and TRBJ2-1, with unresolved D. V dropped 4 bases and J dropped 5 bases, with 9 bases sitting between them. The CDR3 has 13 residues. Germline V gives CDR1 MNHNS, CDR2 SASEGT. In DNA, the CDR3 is TGTGCCAGCAGTGTCTGGGCTAACAATGAGCAGTTCTTC. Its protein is CASSVWANNEQFF.

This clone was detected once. The CDR3 is CASRLAGGRVDTQYF. In DNA, the CDR3 is TGCGCCAGCAGGCTAGCGGGGGGGCGAGTAGATACGCAGTATTTT. This rearrangement joins TRBV5-1 to TRBJ2-3, with TRBD2 matching 12 bases. Germline CDR1 and CDR2: SGHRS and YFSETQ. The CDR3 is made up of 15 amino acids. V lost 5 bases, J lost 5 bases, and 6 bases stayed unmatched.

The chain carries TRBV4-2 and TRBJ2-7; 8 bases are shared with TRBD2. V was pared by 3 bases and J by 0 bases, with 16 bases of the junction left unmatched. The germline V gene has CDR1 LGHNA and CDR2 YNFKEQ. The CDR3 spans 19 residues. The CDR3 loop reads CASSHLGPHSGANSYEQYF. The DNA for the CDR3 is TGTGCCAGCAGCCATCTTGGCCCGCATAGCGGGGCTAACTCCTACGAGCAGTACTTC.

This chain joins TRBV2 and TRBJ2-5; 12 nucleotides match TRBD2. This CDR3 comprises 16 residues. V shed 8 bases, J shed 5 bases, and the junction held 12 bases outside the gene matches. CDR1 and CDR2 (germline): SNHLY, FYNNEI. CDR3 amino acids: CASRLAGGAGRETQYF. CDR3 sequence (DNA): TGTGCCAGCCGGCTAGCGGGGGGGGCCGGTAGGGAGACCCAGTACTTC.

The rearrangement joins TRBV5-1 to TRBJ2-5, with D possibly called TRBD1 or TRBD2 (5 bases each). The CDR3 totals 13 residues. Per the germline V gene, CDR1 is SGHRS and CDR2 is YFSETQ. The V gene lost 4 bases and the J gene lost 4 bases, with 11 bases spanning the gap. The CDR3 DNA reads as TGCGCCAGCAGCCGGGACCGGGGAGAGACCCAGTACTTC. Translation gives CASSRDRGETQYF.

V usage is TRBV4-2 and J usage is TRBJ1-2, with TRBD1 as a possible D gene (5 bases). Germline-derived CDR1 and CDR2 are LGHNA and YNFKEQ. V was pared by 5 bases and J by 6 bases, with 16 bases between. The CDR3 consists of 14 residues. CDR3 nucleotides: TGTGCCAGCAGCGTCAAGCGGGGGTTGGATGGCTACACCTTC. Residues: CASSVKRGLDGYTF.

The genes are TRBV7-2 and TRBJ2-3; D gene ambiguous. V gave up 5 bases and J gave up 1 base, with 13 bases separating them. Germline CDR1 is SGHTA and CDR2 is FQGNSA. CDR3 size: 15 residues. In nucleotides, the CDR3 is TGTGCCAGCAGCAGCCAGCCCGGCGGCACAGATACGCAGTATTTT. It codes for CASSSQPGGTDTQYF.

The CDR3 spells CASSSGRSMNTEAFF. DNA for the CDR3: TGTGCCAGCAGCTCCGGACGGTCAATGAACACTGAAGCTTTCTTT. This chain uses TRBV5-4 with TRBJ1-1; D remains unclear. CDR3 length: 15 residues. Germline V lookup: CDR1 SGHNT, CDR2 YYREEE (reference sequence). V was cut by 3 bases and J by 0 bases, with 12 bases left in between.